This T cell receptor beta chain is drawn from a study of T cells in Graves' hyperthyroidism and ophthalmopathy. Study conclusions and caveats: Expanded thyroid clonotypes (above 0.001) were mostly also found in blood.

CDR3 length equals 15 residues. V was pared by 5 bases and J by 5 bases, with 18 bases between. Germline CDR1 reads LNHDA; CDR2 reads SQIVND (reference sequence). This clonotype was observed at least ten times. Its specificity is not known. The source material, RNA transcripts, was used to amplify TCR beta CDR3 regions. The TCR CDR3 first-round RT-PCR relied on the HTBI primer set. A single record per CDR3 protein comes from TCRdb applying MiXCR to the multiplex PCR reads. This sample has over 200,000 distinct CDR3 sequences, with roughly 15% found just once. Material: blood. The receptor was derived from a woman in her thirties or forties with Graves' hyperthyroidism that later progressed to Graves' ophthalmopathy. The chain is built from TRBV19 and TRBJ1-1; D not resolved. CDR3 coding DNA: TGTGCCAGTAGTGCCCGTTTGCTGAGAAGGACTGAAGCTTTCTTT. This translates into CASSARLLRRTEAFF.